The clone carrying this TCR beta chain was seen a few times. Its antigen is not identified. The V end lost 5 bases, the J end lost 3 bases, and 7 bases lay between the germline ends. Germline V gene data show CDR1 as KGHSH and CDR2 as LQKENI. There are 12 residues in the CDR3. The entry originates in a study of siplizumab effects on memory and regulatory T cells. Sequencing used immunoSEQ multiplex PCR; TCRdb keeps in-frame clones, though not all of them. The sample holds 40,000 to 45,000 clones; 80% to 90% are singletons and the top ten take roughly 0.25%. Points from the study as a whole: Proliferating siplizumab-culture Tregs lacked confirmation of suppressive function.

The sequence derives from a human donor in good health. The sample consisted of naive CD4+ T cells sorted from blood. The rearrangement joins TRBV18 to TRBJ1-1; D unclear. CDR3 sequence reads: CASSGEDTEAFF. In nucleotides, the CDR3 is TGTGCCAGCTCAGGGGAGGACACTGAAGCTTTCTTT.